The 16 T cell receptor beta chains listed next were all sequenced from one sample in a study of T-cell memory formation after mild COVID-19. TCRdb analysed the 5' RACE reads with MiXCR anew, one entry per CDR3 protein. The table records 6,500 to 8,500 distinct CDR3 sequences, about 33% of them present only once. The sample comprised PBMCs or a T cell subset sorted from them (not recorded which). The receptors were gathered from an adult woman who had mild COVID-19 (a few samples of this study predate the infection). Cell type and time point are not known.

Many counts were recorded for this clonotype. The chain has TRBV5-1 and TRBJ1-2, with D unclear. The CDR3 runs 14 residues. V was clipped by 0 bases and J by 5 bases, with 11 bases between them. Germline assignment: CDR1 SGHRS and CDR2 YFSETQ. CDR3 residues: CASSLAAGVYGYTF. The CDR3 region has the DNA TGCGCCAGCAGCTTGGCCGCGGGAGTTTATGGCTACACCTTC.

This clonotype occurred many times. V is TRBV7-2 and J is TRBJ2-7, with 10 bases identical to TRBD2. With V trimmed by 0 bases and J by 4 bases, 6 bases remained unmatched. This CDR3 region has 16 residues. Germline CDR1 SGHTA, CDR2 FQGNSA. CDR3 region: CASSLAVTSGIYEQYF. The CDR3 DNA reads as TGTGCCAGCAGCTTAGCGGTCACTAGCGGGATATACGAGCAGTACTTC.

By share of the sample, this clonotype is medium-sized. The rearrangement joins TRBV7-9 to TRBJ2-7, with 7 bases that match TRBD1. This CDR3 contains 16 residues. The germline CDR1 and CDR2 sequences are SEHNR and FQNEAQ (reference sequence). The V and J ends lost 1 base and 0 bases, in that order; junction bases with no gene match: 6. CDR3 in DNA: TGTGCCAGCAGCTTAGGAAAGGGACAGATCTCCTACGAGCAGTACTTC. Amino acids: CASSLGKGQISYEQYF.

This clonotype has at least ten counts. CDR3 nucleotide sequence: TGCGCCAGCAGCTTGGAACAATTCTCCTACAATGAGCAGTTCTTC. It yields the protein CASSLEQFSYNEQFF. The chain has TRBV5-1 and TRBJ2-1; no clear D. The V end lost 0 bases, the J end lost 0 bases, and 7 bases lay between the germline ends. This CDR3 contains 15 residues. Germline-derived CDR1 and CDR2 are SGHRS and YFSETQ.

The rearrangement links TRBV7-2 to TRBJ2-3, with TRBD2 identical over 8 bases. Germline assignment: CDR1 SGHTA and CDR2 FQGNSA. The CDR3 length is 17 residues. The V gene end was trimmed by 1 base and the J gene end by 0 bases; junction bases not matched to a gene: 6. This CDR3 reads CASSLVLTSESTDTQYF. In DNA, the CDR3 is TGTGCCAGCAGCTTAGTATTGACTAGCGAGAGCACAGATACGCAGTATTTT. The full variable domain, rest sourced from reference TRBV7-2 and TRBJ2-3, is GAGVSQSPSNKVTEKGKDVELRCDPISGHTALYWYRQSLGQGLEFLIYFQGNSAPDKSGLPSDRFSAERTGGSVSTLTIQRTQQEDSAVYLCASSLVLTSESTDTQYFGPGTRLTVL.

This clonotype has more than one count but fewer than ten. V is TRBV5-5 and J is TRBJ2-3; D is unclear. Trimming pared 0 bases from V and 2 bases from J, leaving 4 bases between. The CDR3 has 13 residues. Per the germline V gene, CDR1 is SGHKS and CDR2 is YYEKEE (reference sequence). The CDR3 sequence: CASSLDLTDTQYF. Here the CDR3 DNA reads TGTGCCAGCAGCTTGGACCTCACAGATACGCAGTATTTT. Full variable domain (missing parts from reference TRBV5-5 and TRBJ2-3): DAGVTQSPTHLIKTRGQQVTLRCSPISGHKSVSWYQQVLGQGPQFIFQYYEKEERGRGNFPDRFSARQFPNYSSELNVNALLLGDSALYLCASSLDLTDTQYFGPGTRLTVL.

The table lists this clonotype with many counts. The chain combines TRBV7-6 with TRBJ1-4, with a weak D call TRBD1 (5 bases). The CDR3 totals 14 residues. The V end lost 1 base, the J end lost 7 bases, and 10 bases lay between the germline ends. From germline, CDR1 is SGHVS and CDR2 FNYEAQ. Here the CDR3 DNA reads TGTGCCAGCAGCTTAGAAGGGGTTGTTGAAAAACTGTTTTTT. It translates to CASSLEGVVEKLFF.

This clonotype has a count of ten or more. The chain employs TRBV12-3 or TRBV12-4 and TRBJ2-3, with 12 bases fitting TRBD2. The V and J ends lost 5 bases and 0 bases, in that order; junction bases with no gene match: 9. The length of the CDR3 is 18 residues. The CDR3: CASSLGTSGPVSTDTQYF. In nucleotides, the CDR3 is TGTGCCAGCAGTCTCGGGACTAGCGGGCCGGTTAGCACAGATACGCAGTATTTT.

This clonotype showed up many times. The genes are TRBV12-3 or TRBV12-4 and TRBJ1-1, with D possibly matching TRBD1 (5 bases). The CDR3 sequence is 14 residues long. Deletions cut 2 bases from V and 4 bases from J, with 11 bases between. The CDR3 sequence is CASSLLWGGTEAFF. The CDR3 DNA follows: TGTGCCAGCAGTTTACTGTGGGGCGGCACTGAAGCTTTCTTT.

This clonotype rates as medium-sized. The chain carries TRBV20-1 and TRBJ2-2; D gene unclear. V shed 2 bases and J shed 2 bases, with 12 bases lying between them. The CDR3 is 15 residues long. CDR1 and CDR2 (germline): DFQATT, SNEGSKA (reference sequence). CDR3 sequence: CSARLGGPNTGELFF. Written as DNA, the CDR3 is TGCAGTGCTAGACTGGGCGGACCAAACACCGGGGAGCTGTTTTTT.

The chain joins TRBV6-6 to TRBJ2-5, with a possible D match to TRBD1 (5 bases). The germline CDR1 and CDR2 sequences are MNHNY and SVGAGI (reference sequence). This CDR3 has 13 amino acids. Deletions cut 11 bases from V and 2 bases from J, with 15 bases between. The CDR3 loop reads CAGGRTPQETQYF. The CDR3 DNA is TGTGCCGGCGGACGGACACCGCAAGAGACCCAGTACTTC.

This clonotype was recorded many times. The rearrangement joins TRBV25-1 to TRBJ2-1; D is unresolved. The CDR3 contains 14 residues. V shed 5 bases and J shed 3 bases, with 11 bases lying between them. Germline CDR1 MGHDK, CDR2 SYGVNS. In nucleotides, the CDR3 is TGTGCCAGCAGTCAGTCCGACTTCTACAATGAGCAGTTCTTC. Its translation is CASSQSDFYNEQFF.

This rearrangement joins TRBV7-3 to TRBJ2-1; 7 bases are shared with TRBD1. The V segment lost 0 bases and the J segment 0 bases; nucleotides outside the gene matches: 8. The germline gives CDR1 SGHTA, CDR2 FQGTGA. The CDR3 consists of 18 residues. CDR3 region: CASSLTGGPPSSYNEQFF. The CDR3 bases are TGTGCCAGCAGCTTAACAGGGGGCCCTCCAAGCTCCTACAATGAGCAGTTCTTC.

This clonotype is medium-sized (0.01 to 0.1%). V gene TRBV7-2 combines with J gene TRBJ1-1; weak D call: TRBD1 (5 bases). The V end was cut by 7 bases, the J end by 1 base, with 16 bases between. Germline loops: CDR1 SGHTA, CDR2 FQGNSA. The CDR3 consists of 15 residues. CDR3 bases: TGTGCCAGCACCATTCCCAGGGTCTGGAACACTGAAGCTTTCTTT. As protein: CASTIPRVWNTEAFF.

The CDR3 spells CASSLRDRGRYF. CDR3 DNA sequence: TGTGCCAGCAGTTTGCGGGACAGAGGGCGGTACTTC. This chain links TRBV12-3 or TRBV12-4 with TRBJ2-7, with a possible D match to TRBD1 (7 bases). This CDR3 has 12 residues. Trimming removed 3 bases at V and 12 bases at J, with 15 bases between.

V and J are TRBV24-1 and TRBJ2-3; perhaps D is TRBD1 or TRBD2 (5 bases each). Germline CDR1 KGHDR, CDR2 SFDVKD. This CDR3 has 16 residues. V was pared by 5 bases and J by 3 bases, with 17 bases between. CDR3 sequence (DNA): TGTGCCACCAGTGGTGCCCGAGGGGTTAGTACAGATACGCAGTATTTT. Translating gives CATSGARGVSTDTQYF.